The subject of this entry is one T cell receptor beta chain. The antigen remains unidentified. A junction boundary mismatches the germline segment, possibly from a read error. The sample contains more than one DNA sequence encoding this CDR3. This record comes from a study of cytomegalovirus exposure and HLA in healthy donors. Study-wide results and limits: When a later analysis compared HLA-associated TCR beta chains with equally common others, the HLA-associated chains turned out to be more clonally expanded and to have lower generation probabilities. With DRB1 most and HLA-C fewest, TCR association rates differed between HLA loci in a later analysis. The study recorded about 160 TCR beta chains that were cytomegalovirus-associated. Compared with the roughly 700-donor mean, an Asian-associated ancestry cluster reportedly had fewer N-insertions, according to a later analysis.

There are 15 residues in the CDR3. In germline, CDR1 is LNHDA, CDR2 SQIVND (reference sequence). It was with 60 Vbeta and 13 Jbeta primers that the PCR ran. Sequenced by immunoSEQ multiplex PCR; TCRdb stores in-frame clones only, minus some. Here the sample spans roughly 100,000 clones, about 80% being singletons. This sequence was found in a woman in her forties in good health and CMV-seronegative. V is TRBV19 and J is TRBJ2-1, with 14 bases aligning to TRBD2. The sample taken for sequencing was PBMCs. CDR3 protein: CASSTGTSGRNEQFF. CDR3 coding DNA: TGTGCCAGTAGTACCGGGACTAGCGGGAGAAATGAACAGTTCTTC. The whole variable domain, remainder taken from reference TRBV19 and TRBJ2-1, is DGGITQSPKYLFRKEGQNVTLSCEQNLNHDAMYWYRQDPGQGLRLIYYSQIVNDFQKGDIAEGYSVSREKKESFPLTVTSAQKNPTAFYLCASSTGTSGRNEQFFGPGTRLTVL.